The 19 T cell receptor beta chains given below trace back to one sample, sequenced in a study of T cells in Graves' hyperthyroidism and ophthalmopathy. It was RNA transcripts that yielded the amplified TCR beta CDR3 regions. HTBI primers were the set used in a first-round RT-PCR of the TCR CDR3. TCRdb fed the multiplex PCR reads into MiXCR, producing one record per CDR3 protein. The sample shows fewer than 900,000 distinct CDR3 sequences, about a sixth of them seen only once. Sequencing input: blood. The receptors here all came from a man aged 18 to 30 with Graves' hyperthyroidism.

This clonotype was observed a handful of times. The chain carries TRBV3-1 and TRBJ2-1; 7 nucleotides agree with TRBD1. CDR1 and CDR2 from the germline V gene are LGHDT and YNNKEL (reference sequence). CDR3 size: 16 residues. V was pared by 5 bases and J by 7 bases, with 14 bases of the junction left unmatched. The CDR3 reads CASSSRTGHRINEQFF. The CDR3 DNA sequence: TGTGCCAGCAGCTCTCGGACAGGCCACAGGATTAATGAGCAGTTCTTC.

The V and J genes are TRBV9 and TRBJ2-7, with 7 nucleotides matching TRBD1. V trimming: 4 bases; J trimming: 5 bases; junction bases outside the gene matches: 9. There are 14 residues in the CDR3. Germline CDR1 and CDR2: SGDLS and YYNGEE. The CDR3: CASSPRQGWHEQYF. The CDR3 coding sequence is TGTGCCAGCAGCCCGAGACAGGGTTGGCACGAGCAGTACTTC.

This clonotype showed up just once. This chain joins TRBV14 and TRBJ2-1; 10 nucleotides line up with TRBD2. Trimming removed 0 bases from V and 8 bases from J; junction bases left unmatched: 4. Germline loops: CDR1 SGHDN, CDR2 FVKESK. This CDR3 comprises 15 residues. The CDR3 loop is CASSQDPSGSYEQFF. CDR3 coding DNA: TGTGCCAGCAGCCAAGATCCTAGCGGGAGTTATGAGCAGTTCTTC.

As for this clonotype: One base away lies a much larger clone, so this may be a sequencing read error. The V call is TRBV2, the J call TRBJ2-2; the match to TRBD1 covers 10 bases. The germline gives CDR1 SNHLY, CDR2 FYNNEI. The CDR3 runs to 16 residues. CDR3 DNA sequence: TGTGCCAGCAGTGTCAGACAGGGGGCGAACACCAGGGAGCTGTTTTTT. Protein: CASSVRQGANTRELFF.

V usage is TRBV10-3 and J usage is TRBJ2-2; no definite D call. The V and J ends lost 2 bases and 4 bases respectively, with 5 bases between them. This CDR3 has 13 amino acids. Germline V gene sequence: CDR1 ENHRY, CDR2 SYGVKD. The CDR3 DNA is TGTGCCATCAGTGAGGAACTCACCGGGGAGCTGTTTTTT. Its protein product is CAISEELTGELFF.

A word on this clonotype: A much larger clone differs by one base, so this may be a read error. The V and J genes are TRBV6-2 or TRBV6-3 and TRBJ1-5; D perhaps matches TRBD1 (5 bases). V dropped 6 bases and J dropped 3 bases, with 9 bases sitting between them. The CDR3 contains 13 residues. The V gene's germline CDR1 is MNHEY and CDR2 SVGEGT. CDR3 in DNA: TGTGCCAGCAGCTTCAGGGTCAATCAGCCCCAGCATTTT. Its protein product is CASSFRVNQPQHF.

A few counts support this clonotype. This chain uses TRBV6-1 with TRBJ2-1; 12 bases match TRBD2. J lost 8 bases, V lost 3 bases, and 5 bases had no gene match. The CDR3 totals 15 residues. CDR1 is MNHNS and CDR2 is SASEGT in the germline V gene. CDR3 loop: CASSDSSGRADEQFF. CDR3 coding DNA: TGTGCCAGCAGTGATTCTAGCGGGAGGGCCGATGAGCAGTTCTTC.

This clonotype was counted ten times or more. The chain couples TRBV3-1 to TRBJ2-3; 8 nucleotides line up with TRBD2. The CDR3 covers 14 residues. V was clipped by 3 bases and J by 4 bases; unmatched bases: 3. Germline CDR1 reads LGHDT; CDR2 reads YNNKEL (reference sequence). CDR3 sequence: CASSHRGRSDTQYF. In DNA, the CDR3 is TGTGCCAGCAGCCACCGCGGGAGGTCAGATACGCAGTATTTT.

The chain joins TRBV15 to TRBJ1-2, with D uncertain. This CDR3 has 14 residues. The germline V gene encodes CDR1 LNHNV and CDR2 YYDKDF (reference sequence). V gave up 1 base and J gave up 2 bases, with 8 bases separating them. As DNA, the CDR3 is TGTGCCACCAGCAGAGTTTCACTAAACTATGGCTACACCTTC. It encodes CATSRVSLNYGYTF.

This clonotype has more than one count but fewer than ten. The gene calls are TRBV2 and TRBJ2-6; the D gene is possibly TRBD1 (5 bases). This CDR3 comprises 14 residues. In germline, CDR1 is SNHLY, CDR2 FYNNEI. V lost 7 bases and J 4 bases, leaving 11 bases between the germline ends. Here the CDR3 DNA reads TGTGCCAGCACCTCAGGGTCAGGGGCCAACGTCCTGACTTTC. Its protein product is CASTSGSGANVLTF.

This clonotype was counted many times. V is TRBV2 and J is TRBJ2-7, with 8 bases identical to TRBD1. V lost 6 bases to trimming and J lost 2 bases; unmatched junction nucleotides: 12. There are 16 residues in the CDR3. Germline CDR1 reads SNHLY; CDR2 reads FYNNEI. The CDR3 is CASSNPDRGDTYEQYF. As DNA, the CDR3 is TGTGCCAGCAGCAACCCCGACAGGGGCGACACCTACGAGCAGTACTTC.

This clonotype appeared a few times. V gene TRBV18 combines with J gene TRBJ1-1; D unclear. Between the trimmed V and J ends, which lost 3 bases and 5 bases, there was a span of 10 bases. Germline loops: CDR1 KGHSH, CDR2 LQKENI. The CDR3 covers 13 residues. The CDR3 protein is CASSPMGETEAFF. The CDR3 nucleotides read TGTGCCAGCTCACCCATGGGAGAGACTGAAGCTTTCTTT.

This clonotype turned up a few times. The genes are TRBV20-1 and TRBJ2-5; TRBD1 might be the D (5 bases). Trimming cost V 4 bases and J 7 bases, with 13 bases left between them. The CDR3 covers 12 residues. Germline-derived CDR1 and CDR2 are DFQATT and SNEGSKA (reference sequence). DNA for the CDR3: TGCAGTGCTAAAAGTGCGCAGGGGACCCAGTACTTC. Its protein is CSAKSAQGTQYF.

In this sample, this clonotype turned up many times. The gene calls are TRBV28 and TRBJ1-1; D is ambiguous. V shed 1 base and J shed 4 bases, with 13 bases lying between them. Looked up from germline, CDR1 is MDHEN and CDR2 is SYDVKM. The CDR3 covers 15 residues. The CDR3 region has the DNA TGTGCCAGCAGTTTATTTGGGGAAGCCAGCACTGAAGCTTTCTTT. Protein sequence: CASSLFGEASTEAFF.

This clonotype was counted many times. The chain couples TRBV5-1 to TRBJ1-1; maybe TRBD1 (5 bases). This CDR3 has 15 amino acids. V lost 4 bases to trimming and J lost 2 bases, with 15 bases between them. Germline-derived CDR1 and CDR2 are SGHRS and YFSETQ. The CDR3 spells CASSPAGPHNTEAFF. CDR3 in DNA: TGCGCCAGCAGCCCCGCGGGGCCTCATAACACTGAAGCTTTCTTT.

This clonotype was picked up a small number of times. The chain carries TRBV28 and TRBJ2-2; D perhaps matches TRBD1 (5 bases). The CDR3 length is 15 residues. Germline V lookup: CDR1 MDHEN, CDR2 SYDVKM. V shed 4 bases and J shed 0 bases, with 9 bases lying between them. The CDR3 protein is CASSSPGSNTGELFF. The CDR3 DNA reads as TGTGCCAGCAGTTCGCCAGGGTCGAACACCGGGGAGCTGTTTTTT.

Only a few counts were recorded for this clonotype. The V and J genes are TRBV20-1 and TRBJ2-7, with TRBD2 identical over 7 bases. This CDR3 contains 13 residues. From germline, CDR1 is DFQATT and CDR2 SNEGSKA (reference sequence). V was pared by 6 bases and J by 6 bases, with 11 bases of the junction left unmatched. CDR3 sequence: CSADHRLAGEQYF. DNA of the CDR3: TGCAGTGCCGACCACAGACTAGCCGGCGAGCAGTACTTC.

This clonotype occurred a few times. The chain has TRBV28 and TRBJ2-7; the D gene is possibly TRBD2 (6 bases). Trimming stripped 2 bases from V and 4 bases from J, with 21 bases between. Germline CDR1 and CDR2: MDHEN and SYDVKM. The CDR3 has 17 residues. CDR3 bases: TGTGCCAGCAGTTTAGGTTTGTGGAGGGCACAATTATACGAGCAGTACTTC. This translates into CASSLGLWRAQLYEQYF. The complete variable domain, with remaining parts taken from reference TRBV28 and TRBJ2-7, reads DVKVTQSSRYLVKRTGEKVFLECVQDMDHENMFWYRQDPGLGLRLIYFSYDVKMKEKGDIPEGYSVSREKKERFSLILESASTNQTSMYLCASSLGLWRAQLYEQYFGPGTRLTVT.

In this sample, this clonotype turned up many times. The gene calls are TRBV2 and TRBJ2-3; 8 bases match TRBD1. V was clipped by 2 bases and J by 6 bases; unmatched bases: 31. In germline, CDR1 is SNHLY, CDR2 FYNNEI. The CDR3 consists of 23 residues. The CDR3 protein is CASSEPDRGSPGEGLSSWDTQYF. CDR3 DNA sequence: TGTGCCAGCAGTGAACCAGACAGGGGATCACCAGGCGAGGGGCTTAGTAGTTGGGATACGCAGTATTTT.